The 12 T cell receptor beta chains presented below share a single source sample, sequenced in a study of shared clonotypes between healthy human individuals. Profiling relied on immunoSEQ multiplex PCR, and the TCRdb table lists in-frame clones only, not all of them. Here the sample spans around 600,000 clones, approximately 97% being singletons. The sample consisted of naive CD4+ T cells sorted from blood. Stated subset: CD45RA+ positively selected. The receptors here all came from a woman in her thirties in good health.

The V call is TRBV7-3, the J call TRBJ2-3; D is ambiguous. There are 13 residues in the CDR3. The V end lost 4 bases, the J end lost 4 bases, and 9 bases lay between the germline ends. The germline V gene encodes CDR1 SGHTA and CDR2 FQGTGA. This CDR3 reads CASSSGRADTQYF. Here the CDR3 DNA reads TGTGCCAGCAGCTCCGGAAGGGCAGATACGCAGTATTTT. Using reference TRBV7-3 and TRBJ2-3 for the parts outside the CDR3, the full variable domain is GAGVSQTPSNKVTEKGKYVELRCDPISGHTALYWYRQSLGQGPEFLIYFQGTGAADDSGLPNDRFFAVRPEGSVSTLKIQRTERGDSAVYLCASSSGRADTQYFGPGTRLTVL.

The chain combines TRBV28 with TRBJ1-4; D is possibly TRBD1 (6 bases). The CDR3 extends over 15 amino acids. The germline gives CDR1 MDHEN, CDR2 SYDVKM. V was pared by 2 bases and J by 6 bases, with 13 bases between. The CDR3 loop reads CASSLGGASHEKLFF. CDR3 DNA sequence: TGTGCCAGCAGTTTAGGGGGCGCATCACATGAAAAACTGTTTTTT.

This clone was recorded once. The chain employs TRBV4-1 and TRBJ2-1; D unclear. Trimming removed 0 bases at V and 4 bases at J, with 10 bases between. The CDR3 runs to 15 residues. Germline values: CDR1 MGHRA, CDR2 YSYEKL. The CDR3 nucleotides read TGCGCCAGCAGCCAAGAACCCCCACGTTACAATGAGCAGTTCTTC. It translates to CASSQEPPRYNEQFF.

This sequence joins TRBV5-1 and TRBJ2-1; D may be TRBD2 (6 bases). The germline V gene encodes CDR1 SGHRS and CDR2 YFSETQ. The V gene lost 0 bases and the J gene lost 9 bases, with 10 bases spanning the gap. This CDR3 comprises 13 residues. In DNA form, the CDR3 reads TGCGCCAGCAGCTTGGCCCTAGCGTTTGAGCAGTTCTTC. This gives the protein CASSLALAFEQFF.

The V gene is TRBV28, the J gene TRBJ2-5; 12 bases map to TRBD2. Near its end, the DNA agrees better with TRBJ2-7, so the J call may be wrong. CDR3 length: 15 amino acids. Germline V gives CDR1 MDHEN, CDR2 SYDVKM. The CDR3 sequence: CASSLRLAGAYEQYF. CDR3 in DNA: TGTGCCAGCAGTTTAAGACTAGCGGGGGCCTACGAGCAGTACTTC.

This CDR3 reads CASSFPGRGTEAFF. CDR3 in DNA: TGTGCCAGCAGCTTTCCAGGGAGGGGAACTGAAGCTTTCTTT. The genes are TRBV11-2 and TRBJ1-1; tentative D call: TRBD1 (5 bases). The germline V gene has CDR1 SGHAT and CDR2 FQNNGV. The CDR3 runs to 14 residues. The V gene lost 3 bases and the J gene lost 5 bases, with 13 bases spanning the gap.

V usage is TRBV5-5 and J usage is TRBJ1-1; D call uncertain. Germline assignment: CDR1 SGHKS and CDR2 YYEKEE (reference sequence). Trimming removed 4 bases at V and 5 bases at J, with 24 bases between. The CDR3 length is 17 residues. This chain's CDR3 is CASSGPGQRFHGTEAFF. The CDR3 nucleotides read TGTGCCAGCAGCGGGCCAGGTCAACGTTTTCATGGGACTGAAGCTTTCTTT. The entire variable domain, with the rest obtained from reference TRBV5-5 and TRBJ1-1, is as follows: DAGVTQSPTHLIKTRGQQVTLRCSPISGHKSVSWYQQVLGQGPQFIFQYYEKEERGRGNFPDRFSARQFPNYSSELNVNALLLGDSALYLCASSGPGQRFHGTEAFFGQGTRLTVV.

This chain joins TRBV30 and TRBJ1-2, with D perhaps TRBD1 (5 bases). Germline CDR1 and CDR2: GTSNPN and SVGIG (reference sequence). Trimming stripped 8 bases from V and 8 bases from J, with 21 bases between. The CDR3 totals 13 residues. The CDR3 sequence: CAGTRPGQMGYTF. The CDR3 coding sequence is TGTGCCGGTACACGCCCAGGGCAAATGGGCTACACCTTC.

The V gene is TRBV5-1, the J gene TRBJ2-3; tentatively, D is TRBD1 or TRBD2 (5 bases each). The CDR3 spans 14 residues. Germline-derived CDR1 and CDR2 are SGHRS and YFSETQ. V lost 0 bases, J lost 5 bases, and 10 bases lay in between. CDR3 protein: CASSLGGREDTQYF. The CDR3 DNA sequence: TGCGCCAGCAGCTTGGGGGGGAGAGAAGATACGCAGTATTTT.

DNA for the CDR3: TGTGCCAGTAGCCACTTTCCGAGGTGGGAGGAGACCCAGTACTTC. Its protein product is CASSHFPRWEETQYF. V gene TRBV19 combines with J gene TRBJ2-5, with TRBD2 as a possible D gene (5 bases). Trimming took 6 bases from V and 5 from J, leaving 19 bases between them. The CDR3 is 15 amino acids. Germline values: CDR1 LNHDA, CDR2 SQIVND (reference sequence).

The chain has TRBV5-1 and TRBJ2-3; unclear D gene. The CDR3 length is 16 residues. Trimming removed 4 bases from V and 3 bases from J, with 18 bases in between. Germline values: CDR1 SGHRS, CDR2 YFSETQ. CDR3 protein: CASSPRELRATDTQYF. The CDR3 region has the DNA TGCGCCAGCAGCCCCAGAGAATTACGGGCTACAGATACGCAGTATTTT.

This clone was picked up one time. This chain's CDR3 is CASSQGSGTEAFF. DNA for the CDR3: TGCGCCAGCAGCCAGGGCTCAGGTACTGAAGCTTTCTTT. The chain combines TRBV4-1 with TRBJ1-1, with D unclear. The CDR3 loop spans 13 amino acids. Trimming took 3 bases from V and 5 from J, leaving 10 bases between them. Germline V CDR1 and CDR2: MGHRA, YSYEKL.